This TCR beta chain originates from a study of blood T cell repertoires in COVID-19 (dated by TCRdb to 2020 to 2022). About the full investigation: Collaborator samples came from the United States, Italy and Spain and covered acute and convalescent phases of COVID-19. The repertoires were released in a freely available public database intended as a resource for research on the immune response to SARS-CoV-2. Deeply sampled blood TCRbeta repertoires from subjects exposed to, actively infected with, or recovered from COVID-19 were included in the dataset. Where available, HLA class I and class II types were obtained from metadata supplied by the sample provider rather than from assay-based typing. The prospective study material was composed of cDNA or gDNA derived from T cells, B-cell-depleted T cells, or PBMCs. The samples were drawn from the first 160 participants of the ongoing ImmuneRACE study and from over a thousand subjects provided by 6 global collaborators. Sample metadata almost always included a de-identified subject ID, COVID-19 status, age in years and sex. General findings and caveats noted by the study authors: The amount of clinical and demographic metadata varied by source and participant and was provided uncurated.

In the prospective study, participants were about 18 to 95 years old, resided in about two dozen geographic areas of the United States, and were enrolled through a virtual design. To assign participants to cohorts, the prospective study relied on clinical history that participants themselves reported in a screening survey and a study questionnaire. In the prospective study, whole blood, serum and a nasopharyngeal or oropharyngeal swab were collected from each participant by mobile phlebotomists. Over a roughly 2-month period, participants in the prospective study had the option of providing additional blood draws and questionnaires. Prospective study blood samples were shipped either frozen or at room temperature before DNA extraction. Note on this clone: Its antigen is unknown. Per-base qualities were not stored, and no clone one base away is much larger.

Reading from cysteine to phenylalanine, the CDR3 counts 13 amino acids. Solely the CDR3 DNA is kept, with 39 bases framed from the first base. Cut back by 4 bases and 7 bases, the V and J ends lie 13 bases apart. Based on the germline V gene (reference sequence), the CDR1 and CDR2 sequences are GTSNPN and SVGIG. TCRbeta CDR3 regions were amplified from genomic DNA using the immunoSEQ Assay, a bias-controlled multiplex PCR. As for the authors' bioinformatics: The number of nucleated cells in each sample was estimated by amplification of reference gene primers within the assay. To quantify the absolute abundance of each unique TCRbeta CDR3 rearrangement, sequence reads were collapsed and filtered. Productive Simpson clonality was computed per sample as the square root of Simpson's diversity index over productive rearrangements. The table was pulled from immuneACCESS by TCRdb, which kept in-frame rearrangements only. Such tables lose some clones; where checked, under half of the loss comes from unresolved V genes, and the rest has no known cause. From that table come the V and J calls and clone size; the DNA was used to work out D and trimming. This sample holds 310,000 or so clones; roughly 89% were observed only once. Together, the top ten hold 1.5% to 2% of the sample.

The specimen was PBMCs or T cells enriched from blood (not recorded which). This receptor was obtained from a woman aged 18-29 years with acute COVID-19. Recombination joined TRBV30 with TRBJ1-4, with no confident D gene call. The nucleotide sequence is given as TGTGCCTGGACGACCGGCACGGGTGAAAAACTGTTTTTT. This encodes CAWTTGTGEKLFF. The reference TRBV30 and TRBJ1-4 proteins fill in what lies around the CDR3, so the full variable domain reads SQTIHQWPATLVQPVGSPLSLECTVEGTSNPNLYWYRQAAGRGLQLLFYSVGIGQISSEVPQNLSASRPQDRQFILSSKKLLLSDSGFYLCAWTTGTGEKLFFGSGTQLSVL.